Following are 17 T cell receptor beta chains from one sample sequenced in a study of cytomegalovirus exposure and HLA in healthy donors. The PCR was carried out with 60 Vbeta primers and 13 Jbeta primers. Clones were sequenced by immunoSEQ multiplex PCR, and TCRdb holds only the in-frame ones, with some missing. The sample holds tens of thousands of clones, around 80% seen once. Material: PBMCs. Receptors were obtained from a male donor in good health and CMV-seropositive.

This clone turned up a few times. The genes are TRBV7-9 and TRBJ2-1; D call uncertain. V lost 7 bases and J lost 0, with 4 bases in between. Germline V gene data show CDR1 as SEHNR and CDR2 as FQNEAQ (reference sequence). The CDR3 length is 12 residues. CDR3 sequence: CASTSSYNEQFF. CDR3 nucleotide sequence: TGTGCCAGCACCAGCTCCTACAATGAGCAGTTCTTC.

This clone was seen a few times. The CDR3 region has the DNA TGTGCCAGCAGTGGGTCAGGGGCTACTAACTATGGCTACACCTTC. It encodes CASSGSGATNYGYTF. V gene TRBV28 combines with J gene TRBJ1-2; maybe TRBD1 (6 bases). The CDR3 extends over 15 amino acids. The V gene's germline CDR1 is MDHEN and CDR2 SYDVKM. The V gene lost 5 bases and the J gene lost 0 bases, with 13 bases spanning the gap.

J is TRBJ2-2 and V is TRBV5-5, with 8 bases matching TRBD2. With V trimmed by 4 bases and J by 5 bases, 7 bases remained unmatched. CDR3 length: 15 residues. Germline loops: CDR1 SGHKS, CDR2 YYEKEE (reference sequence). The CDR3 sequence: CASSLSGGYTGELFF. In nucleotides, the CDR3 is TGTGCCAGCAGCCTGTCGGGGGGGTATACCGGGGAGCTGTTTTTT.

This clone has just a few counts. J is TRBJ2-2 and V is TRBV7-3; the match to TRBD2 covers 9 bases. With V trimmed by 2 bases and J by 4 bases, 5 bases remained unmatched. CDR1 is SGHTA and CDR2 is FQGTGA in the germline V gene. The CDR3 runs 16 residues. CDR3 sequence (DNA): TGTGCCAGCAGCTTAGATAGCGGGAGCGGCACCGGGGAGCTGTTTTTT. Protein product: CASSLDSGSGTGELFF.

This clone occurred a few times. The rearrangement uses TRBV9 and TRBJ2-2, with D unresolved. Between the trimmed V and J ends, which lost 0 bases and 5 bases, there was a span of 14 bases. The CDR3 is made up of 16 amino acids. Germline CDR1 SGDLS, CDR2 YYNGEE. This chain's CDR3 is CASSVGHGRTTGELFF. CDR3 in DNA: TGTGCCAGCAGCGTAGGTCACGGTCGAACGACCGGGGAGCTGTTTTTT.

The chain has TRBV4-2 and TRBJ2-7; 7 positions agree with TRBD2. Trimming cost V 1 base and J 3 bases; bases outside gene matches: 6. The CDR3 has 15 amino acids. Germline V gene lookup returns CDR1 LGHNA and CDR2 YNFKEQ. The CDR3 DNA is TGTGCCAGCAGCCAAGTGGCGGGAGTAGGCTACGAGCAGTACTTC. This encodes CASSQVAGVGYEQYF.

The chain couples TRBV4-2 to TRBJ1-2; D may be TRBD1 (6 bases). This CDR3 is 13 amino acids long. Germline CDR1 LGHNA, CDR2 YNFKEQ. V was cut by 4 bases and J by 1 base, with 7 bases left in between. CDR3 sequence reads: CASSLDSNYGYTF. The CDR3 region has the DNA TGTGCCAGCAGCCTGGACAGTAACTATGGCTACACCTTC.

The chain recombines TRBV5-4 with TRBJ2-3; perhaps TRBD1 as D (6 bases). V was trimmed by 0 bases and J by 5 bases, leaving 13 bases between them. Germline V gene sequence: CDR1 SGHNT, CDR2 YYREEE (reference sequence). CDR3 size: 15 residues. The CDR3 nucleotides read TGTGCCAGCAGCTTGGGATGGGGGCCTGGAGATACGCAGTATTTT. This gives the protein CASSLGWGPGDTQYF.

CDR3 sequence reads: CASSPRQMGQGDTEAFF. The DNA of the CDR3 is TGTGCCAGCTCACCGCGTCAGATGGGACAGGGTGACACTGAAGCTTTCTTT. The V and J genes are TRBV18 and TRBJ1-1; 9 nucleotides align to TRBD1. CDR3 size: 17 residues. V lost 3 bases and J lost 3; bases outside the gene matches: 11. Germline V lookup: CDR1 KGHSH, CDR2 LQKENI.

The table lists this clone with a count of one. The J gene is TRBJ1-1, the V gene TRBV10-1, with D possibly TRBD1 on 6 matching bases. The CDR3 has 12 amino acids. Trimming shortened V by 11 bases and J by 0 bases, and 10 bases separated the two germline ends. Germline CDR1 WNHNN, CDR2 SYGVQD (reference sequence). In DNA, the CDR3 is TGCGCCGGAACAGGGTTGAACACTGAAGCTTTCTTT. Its translation: CAGTGLNTEAFF.

The rearrangement links TRBV4-1 to TRBJ2-3; 7 bases line up with TRBD2. Looked up from germline, CDR1 is MGHRA and CDR2 is YSYEKL. The V segment lost 0 bases and the J segment 1 base; nucleotides outside the gene matches: 4. This CDR3 is 16 amino acids long. This CDR3 reads CASSQDWAGGTDTQYF. DNA of the CDR3: TGCGCCAGCAGCCAAGATTGGGCGGGGGGCACAGATACGCAGTATTTT.

The rearrangement uses TRBV9 and TRBJ1-2; 9 bases align to TRBD1. V lost 4 bases, J lost 4 bases, and 8 bases stayed unmatched. Germline CDR1 SGDLS, CDR2 YYNGEE. The CDR3 has 15 residues. The CDR3 region has the DNA TGTGCCAGCAGCATGACCGACAGGGGGTCCTATGGCTACACCTTC. It yields the protein CASSMTDRGSYGYTF.

The chain links TRBV4-2 to TRBJ2-3, with 8 bases identical to TRBD2. V lost 4 bases and J lost 3; bases outside the gene matches: 6. The CDR3 is 15 residues long. Germline assignment: CDR1 LGHNA and CDR2 YNFKEQ. The chain's CDR3 is CASSPNGLATDTQYF. In nucleotides, the CDR3 is TGTGCCAGCAGCCCGAATGGACTAGCTACAGATACGCAGTATTTT.

The DNA of the CDR3 is TGTGCCAGCAGCTCGGGACAGAACACTGAAGCTTTCTTT. This gives the protein CASSSGQNTEAFF. J is TRBJ1-1 and V is TRBV7-6; D is perhaps TRBD1 (6 bases). Germline loops: CDR1 SGHVS, CDR2 FNYEAQ. The CDR3 loop spans 13 amino acids. V gave up 4 bases and J gave up 1 base, with 7 bases separating them.

This clone was counted a single time. The DNA of the CDR3 is TGTGCCTCCCACCCCGGGGCGGGAAAGTCATACGAGCAGTACTTC. Its protein is CASHPGAGKSYEQYF. This chain joins TRBV10-3 and TRBJ2-7; possibly TRBD2 for D (6 bases). Germline V gene lookup returns CDR1 ENHRY and CDR2 SYGVKD. CDR3 length: 15 amino acids. Trimming took off 11 bases at V and 4 bases at J, with 24 bases between the two ends.

To note about this clone: At one of its ends the junction is not consistent with the germline gene, which may arise from a read error. This chain uses TRBV18 with TRBJ1-1; D is ambiguous. CDR3 size: 12 residues. Germline V gives CDR1 KGHSH, CDR2 LQKENI. CDR3 loop: CASSPGRPEAFF. CDR3 nucleotide sequence: TGTGCCAGCTCACCGGGCCGACCTGAGGCTTTCTTT.

The chain has TRBV19 and TRBJ1-6; 7 bases are shared with TRBD1. Germline V gene lookup returns CDR1 LNHDA and CDR2 SQIVND (reference sequence). Trimming removed 7 bases from V and 6 bases from J; junction bases left unmatched: 3. The CDR3 totals 13 residues. CDR3 in amino acids: CASKGDSNSPLHF. CDR3 DNA: TGTGCCAGTAAAGGGGACAGTAATTCACCCCTCCACTTT.